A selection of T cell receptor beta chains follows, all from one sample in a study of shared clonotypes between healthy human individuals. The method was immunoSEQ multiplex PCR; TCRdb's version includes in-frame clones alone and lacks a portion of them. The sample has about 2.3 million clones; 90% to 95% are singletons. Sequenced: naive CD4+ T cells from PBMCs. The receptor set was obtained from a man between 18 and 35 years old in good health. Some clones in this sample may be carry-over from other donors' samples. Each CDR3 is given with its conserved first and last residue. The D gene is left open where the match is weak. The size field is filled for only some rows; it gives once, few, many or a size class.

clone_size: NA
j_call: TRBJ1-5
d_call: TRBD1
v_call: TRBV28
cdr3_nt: TGTGCCAGCAGTTTCACCGGGACAGGTCACAATCAGCCCCAGCATTTT
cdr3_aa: CASSFTGTGHNQPQHF

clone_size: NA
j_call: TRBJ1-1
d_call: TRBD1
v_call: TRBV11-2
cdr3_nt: TGTGCCAGCAGCCCTCGACCGGGACAGGCGAACACTGAAGCTTTCTTT
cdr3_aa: CASSPRPGQANTEAFF

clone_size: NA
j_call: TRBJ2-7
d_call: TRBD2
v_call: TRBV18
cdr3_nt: TGTGCCAGCTCCCCCGGCCTAGCGGGTCTCTACGAGCAGTACTTC
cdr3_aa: CASSPGLAGLYEQYF

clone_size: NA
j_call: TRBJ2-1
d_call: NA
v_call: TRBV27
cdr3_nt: TGTGCCAGCAGTTTACCCGATGGAGGGATGGAGTTCTTC
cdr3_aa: CASSLPDGGMEFF

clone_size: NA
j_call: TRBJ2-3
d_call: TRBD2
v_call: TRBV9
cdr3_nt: TGTGCCAGCAGCGGAAAACTCACTAGCGGGAGTGCAGATACGCAGTATTTT
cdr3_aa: CASSGKLTSGSADTQYF

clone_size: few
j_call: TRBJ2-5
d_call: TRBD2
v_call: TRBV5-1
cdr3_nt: TGCGCCAGCAGCTTGTTGGCTAGCGGGGGTCAAGAGACCCAGTACTTC
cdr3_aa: CASSLLASGGQETQYF

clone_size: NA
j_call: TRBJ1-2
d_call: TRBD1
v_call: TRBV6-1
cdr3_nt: TGTGCCAGCAGTGCTCAAACAGGGGGCGCGTATGGCTACACCTTC
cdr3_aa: CASSAQTGGAYGYTF

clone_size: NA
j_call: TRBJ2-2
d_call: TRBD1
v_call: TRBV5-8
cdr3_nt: TGTGCCAGCAGCTTGGGTCAGGGGGACACCGGGGAGCTGTTTTTT
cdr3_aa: CASSLGQGDTGELFF

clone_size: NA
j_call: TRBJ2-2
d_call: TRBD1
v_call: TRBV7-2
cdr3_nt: TGTGCCAGCAGCTTAGGGGACAGGGGGGCCGGGGAGCTGTTTTTT
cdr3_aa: CASSLGDRGAGELFF

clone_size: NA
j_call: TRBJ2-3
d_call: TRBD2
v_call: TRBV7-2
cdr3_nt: TGTGCCAGCAGCTTAAGCGGGAGGCCAGATACGCAGTATTTT
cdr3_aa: CASSLSGRPDTQYF

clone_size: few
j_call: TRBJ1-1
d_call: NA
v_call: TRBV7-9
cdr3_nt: TGTGCCAGCAGCTTAACTACTAACACTGAAGCTTTCTTT
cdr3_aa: CASSLTTNTEAFF

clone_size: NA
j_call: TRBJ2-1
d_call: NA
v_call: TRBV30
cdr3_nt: TGTGCCTGGACCTTAGGGGGGGAGGGACTGGCAGACAATGAGCAGTTCTTC
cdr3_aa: CAWTLGGEGLADNEQFF

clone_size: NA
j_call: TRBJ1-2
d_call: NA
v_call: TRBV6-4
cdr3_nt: TGTGCCAGTCTTCTCTGGCCCCAAGGTCATGGCTACACCTTC
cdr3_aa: CASLLWPQGHGYTF

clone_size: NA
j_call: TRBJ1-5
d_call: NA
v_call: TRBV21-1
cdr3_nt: TGTGCCAGCAGCGCCCGGCGGGCCAGCGATCAGCCCCAGCATTTT
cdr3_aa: CASSARRASDQPQHF

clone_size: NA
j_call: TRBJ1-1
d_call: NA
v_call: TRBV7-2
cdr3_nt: TGTGCCAGCAGCGTTAGGCCCCCCGGCACGAACACTGAAGCTTTCTTT
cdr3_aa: CASSVRPPGTNTEAFF

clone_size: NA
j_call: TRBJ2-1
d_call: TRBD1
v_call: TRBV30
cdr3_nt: TGTGCCTGGAGTAAGGGACAGGGAAATGAGCAGTTCTTC
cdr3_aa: CAWSKGQGNEQFF

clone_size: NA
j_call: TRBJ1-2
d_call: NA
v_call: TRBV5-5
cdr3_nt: TGTGCCAGCAGCTTGTCCGACGGGACTAACTATGGCTACACCTTC
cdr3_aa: CASSLSDGTNYGYTF

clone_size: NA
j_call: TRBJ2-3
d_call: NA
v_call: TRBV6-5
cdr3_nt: TGTGCCAGCAGTTACTCGGCGGGCACCGCATCGGGTACGCAGTATTTT
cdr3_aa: CASSYSAGTASGTQYF

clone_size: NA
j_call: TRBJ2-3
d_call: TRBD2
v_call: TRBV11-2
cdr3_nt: TGTGCCAGCAGCTTAGATCGGGCTAGCGGAGGCCGGGATACGCAGTATTTT
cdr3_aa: CASSLDRASGGRDTQYF

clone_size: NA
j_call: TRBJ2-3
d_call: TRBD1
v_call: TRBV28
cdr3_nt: TGTGCCATCGCTGAGACAGGGCCCACAGATACGCAGTATTTT
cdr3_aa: CAIAETGPTDTQYF

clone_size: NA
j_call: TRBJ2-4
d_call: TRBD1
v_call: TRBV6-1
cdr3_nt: TGTGCCAGCACCTGGGACAGGGGTAACATTCAGTACTTC
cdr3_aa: CASTWDRGNIQYF

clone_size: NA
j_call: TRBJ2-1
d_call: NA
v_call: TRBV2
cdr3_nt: TGTGCCAGCAGCGTTAGGGCAGGAGGAGGGAATGAGCAGTTCTTC
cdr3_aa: CASSVRAGGGNEQFF

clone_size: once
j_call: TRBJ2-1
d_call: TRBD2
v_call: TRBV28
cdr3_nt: TGTGCTAGACTCGTAGCGGGAGGCCAGGGTGAGCAGTTCTTC
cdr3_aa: CARLVAGGQGEQFF

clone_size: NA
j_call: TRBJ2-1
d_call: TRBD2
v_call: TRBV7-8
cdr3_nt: TGTGCCAGCAGCTTTGCTAGCGGGGCCTACAATGAGCAGTTCTTC
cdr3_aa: CASSFASGAYNEQFF

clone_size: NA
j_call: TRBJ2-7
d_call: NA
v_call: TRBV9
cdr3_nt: TGTGCCAGCAGCGCCAGACTGGACCCCTACGAGCAGTACTTC
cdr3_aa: CASSARLDPYEQYF

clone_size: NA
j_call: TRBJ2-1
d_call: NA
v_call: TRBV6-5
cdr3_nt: TGTGCCAGCAGTTCGACCCACTACAATGAGCAGTTCTTC
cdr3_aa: CASSSTHYNEQFF

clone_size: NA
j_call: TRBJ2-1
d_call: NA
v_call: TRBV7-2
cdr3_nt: TGTGCCAGCAGCCCACAGGCGGGGATAAACAATGAGCAGTTCTTC
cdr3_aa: CASSPQAGINNEQFF

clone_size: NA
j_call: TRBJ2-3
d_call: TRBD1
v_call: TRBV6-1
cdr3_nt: TGTGCCAGCAGTGCTAAACAGACAGGGAGAAGCACAGATACGCAGTATTTT
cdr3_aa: CASSAKQTGRSTDTQYF

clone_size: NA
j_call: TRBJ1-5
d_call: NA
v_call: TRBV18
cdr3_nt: TGTGCCAGCTCACCCGGGGGGGTTGGCCAGCCCCAGCATTTT
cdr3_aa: CASSPGGVGQPQHF

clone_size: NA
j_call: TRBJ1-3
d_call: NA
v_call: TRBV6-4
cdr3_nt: TGTGCCAGCAGGGCCGGGCCTGGAGGAAACACCATATATTTT
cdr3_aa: CASRAGPGGNTIYF

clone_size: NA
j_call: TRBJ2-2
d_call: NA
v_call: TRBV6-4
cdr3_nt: TGTGCCAGCAGTTACGACCCTGGTAGCACCGGGGAGCTGTTTTTT
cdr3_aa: CASSYDPGSTGELFF

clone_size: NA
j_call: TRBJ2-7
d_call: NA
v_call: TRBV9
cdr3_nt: TGTGCCAGCAGCGTAGGGGGTATGTACGAGCAGTACTTC
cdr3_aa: CASSVGGMYEQYF

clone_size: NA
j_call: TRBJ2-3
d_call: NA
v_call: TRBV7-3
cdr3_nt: TGTGCCAGCAGCTCAAGTATTGGTACGCAGTATTTT
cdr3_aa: CASSSSIGTQYF

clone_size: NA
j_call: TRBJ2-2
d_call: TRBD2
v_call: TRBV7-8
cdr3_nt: TGTGCCAGCAGCATGACTAGCGGGAGCTCCGGGGAGCTGTTTTTT
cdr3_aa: CASSMTSGSSGELFF

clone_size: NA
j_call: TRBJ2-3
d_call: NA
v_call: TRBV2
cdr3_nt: TGTGCCAGCAGGACCCAGGGGACTGCAGGAGATACGCAGTATTTT
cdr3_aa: CASRTQGTAGDTQYF

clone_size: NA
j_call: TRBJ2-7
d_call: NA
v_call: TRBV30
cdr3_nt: TGTGCCTGGAACCTCCCCGGGACGTACGAGCAGTACTTC
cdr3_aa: CAWNLPGTYEQYF